The next 3 T cell receptor beta chains were all read from a single sample in a study of T cells in Graves' hyperthyroidism and ophthalmopathy. Researchers amplified the TCR beta CDR3 regions from RNA transcripts. RT-PCR in the first round (using the HTBI primer set) targeted the TCR CDR3. TCRdb independently ran MiXCR on the multiplex PCR reads; one entry per CDR3 protein. The table shows hundreds of thousands of distinct CDR3 sequences, with around 25% occurring only once. What was sequenced was blood. Source of these receptors: a man aged 50 to 60 with Graves' hyperthyroidism.

V gene TRBV2 combines with J gene TRBJ2-2; TRBD1 matches 10 bases. The CDR3 loop spans 15 amino acids. Per germline, CDR1 SNHLY and CDR2 FYNNEI. Germline trimming cut 7 bases from V and 6 bases from J; bases unmatched to any gene: 8. Here the CDR3 DNA reads TGTGCCAGCATGGGAGACAGGGGGCTAGCCGGGGAGCTGTTTTTT. Protein: CASMGDRGLAGELFF.

The sample holds many counts of this clonotype. The genes are TRBV20-1 and TRBJ2-7; perhaps TRBD2 as D (6 bases). This CDR3 has 14 amino acids. V lost 2 bases to trimming and J lost 0 bases, with 11 bases between them. CDR1 is DFQATT and CDR2 is SNEGSKA in the germline V gene (reference sequence). This CDR3 reads CSARRDSFSYEQYF. In DNA, the CDR3 is TGCAGTGCTAGACGGGACTCCTTCTCCTACGAGCAGTACTTC.

The gene calls are TRBV19 and TRBJ1-5; tentatively, D is TRBD1 (6 bases). Germline V gene lookup returns CDR1 LNHDA and CDR2 SQIVND (reference sequence). This CDR3 region has 15 residues. V lost 5 bases, J lost 2 bases, and 13 bases lay in between. The CDR3 protein is CASSDGGAGNQPQHF. CDR3 nucleotide sequence: TGTGCCAGTAGTGATGGGGGGGCGGGCAATCAGCCCCAGCATTTT.